What follows is one T cell receptor (beta chain) and its context. The antigen remains undetermined. The sample is drawn from a study of Ad26.COV2.S vaccination and SARS-CoV-2 variants. Study conclusions and caveats: Substantial response breadth was reportedly seen for spike-specific CD8+ and CD4+ T cells after vaccination. Spike-specific TCR breadth in vaccine recipients exceeded that seen in placebo recipients.

CDR3 length: 14 residues. Germline V gene lookup returns CDR1 SGDLS and CDR2 YYNGEE. V was trimmed by 5 bases and J by 0 bases, leaving 9 bases between them. Sequencing was performed with immunoSEQ multiplex PCR; in TCRdb, only in-frame clones are kept and a portion is missing. This sample has a few hundred thousand clones, with about 80% found just once. Treatment denoted: around 19 received Ad26.COV2.S at low or high dose, single or two shots; about 5 received placebo; per-sample allocation not given. The samples date from day 63 after the first vaccine or placebo injection. V and J are TRBV9 and TRBJ2-1; D uncertain. The clonotype was recovered from a person between 18 and 59 years old who received the Ad26.COV2.S COVID-19 vaccine or a placebo. The specimen comprised peripheral blood, sampled in a trial of Ad26.COV2.S vaccine versus placebo. The DNA for the CDR3 is TGTGCCAGCAGTACAAGAAGCTCCTACAATGAGCAGTTCTTC. This encodes CASSTRSSYNEQFF.